The clone carrying this TCR beta chain showed up many times. Its matching antigen is unknown. TCRdb processed the reads anew with MiXCR; each CDR3 protein has one entry. Seen here are 270,000 or so distinct CDR3 sequences, more than 15% observed once, and the top ten hold about 45%. This sample was taken from a study of T cell repertoires in cytomegalovirus infection. Study-level background: Public TCR beta signatures were indicative of both CMV infection and a matching HLA type.

Notes on the study in general: Summed frequency of shared TCR beta families picked out CMV carriers who also had the relevant HLA. HLA-C-restricted CMV clonotypes gave the most frequent clonotype in two of eight donors.

V lost 1 base, J lost 3 bases, and 3 bases stayed unmatched. This CDR3 is built from 16 residues. In germline, CDR1 is LGHNT, CDR2 FRNRAP. Sample: CD8+ T cells from PBMCs. This TCR was sampled from a human donor in good health (CMV status not recorded). Some clones in this sample may be carry-over from other donors' samples. The chain combines TRBV12-5 with TRBJ1-5, with TRBD1 identical over 10 bases. The CDR3 DNA reads TGTGCTAGTGGTTTGGGGACAGGGGGGTTCAATCAGCCCCAGCATTTT. As protein: CASGLGTGGFNQPQHF.